These 24 T cell receptor beta chains were all obtained from the same sample, sequenced in a study of blood T cell repertoires in COVID-19. Assay: immunoSEQ multiplex PCR; the TCRdb copy retains only in-frame clones and omits some. The sample has about 210,000 clones; roughly four fifths are singletons. Material for sequencing was peripheral blood. All receptors derive from a woman aged 40 to 50 with acute or convalescent COVID-19.

The rearrangement uses TRBV3-1 (or the pseudogene TRBV3-2) and TRBJ1-3; 7 positions match TRBD1. Germline CDR1 LGHDT, CDR2 YNNKEL (reference sequence). Trimming cost V 4 bases and J 0 bases; bases outside gene matches: 6. The length of the CDR3 is 16 residues. The CDR3 loop is CASSPRQGISGNTIYF. The CDR3 nucleotides read TGTGCCAGCAGCCCGAGACAGGGCATCTCTGGAAACACCATATATTTT.

J is TRBJ1-1 and V is TRBV7-2; D perhaps matches TRBD1 (5 bases). Germline CDR1 reads SGHTA; CDR2 reads FQGNSA. This CDR3 has 15 amino acids. Trimming shortened V by 1 base and J by 5 bases, and 14 bases separated the two germline ends. DNA of the CDR3: TGTGCCAGCAGCTTAGATTGGCGGGGGGGGACTGAAGCTTTCTTT. Protein: CASSLDWRGGTEAFF.

The V call is TRBV24-1, the J call TRBJ2-1; 7 nucleotides align to TRBD1. This CDR3 is 15 amino acids long. V gave up 2 bases and J gave up 2 bases; unmatched junction bases: 2. The germline V gene has CDR1 KGHDR and CDR2 SFDVKD. The CDR3 loop is CATSDSGQTYNEQFF. For the CDR3, the DNA is TGTGCCACCAGTGATTCGGGACAGACCTACAATGAGCAGTTCTTC.

The chain carries TRBV29-1 and TRBJ1-2; 8 nucleotides agree with TRBD1. V lost 5 bases and J lost 4; bases outside the gene matches: 18. The CDR3 contains 17 residues. Germline CDR1 is SQVTM and CDR2 is ANQGSEA. As DNA, the CDR3 is TGCAGCGTTTCCGGACAGGGAGTAGGTAGTATGGGCTATGGCTACACCTTC. It yields the protein CSVSGQGVGSMGYGYTF.

This chain links TRBV5-1 with TRBJ1-1, with 7 bases lining up with TRBD1. Per the germline V gene, CDR1 is SGHRS and CDR2 is YFSETQ. Trimming at V came to 5 bases and at J to 0 bases, leaving 7 bases not matched to a gene. This CDR3 is built from 15 residues. The CDR3: CASRTTGTVNTEAFF. Here the CDR3 DNA reads TGCGCCAGCAGGACTACCGGGACAGTGAACACTGAAGCTTTCTTT.

The chain employs TRBV30 and TRBJ1-1; D unresolved. Looked up from germline, CDR1 is GTSNPN and CDR2 is SVGIG (reference sequence). V lost 2 bases and J lost 4, with 14 bases in between. CDR3 length: 14 amino acids. This CDR3 reads CAWSTGLEGTEAFF. As DNA, the CDR3 is TGTGCCTGGAGTACCGGTTTAGAGGGCACTGAAGCTTTCTTT.

The V and J genes are TRBV6-2 or TRBV6-3 and TRBJ1-5; possibly TRBD1 for D (6 bases). The CDR3 extends over 17 amino acids. V lost 2 bases, J lost 3 bases, and 17 bases lay in between. Germline CDR1 is MNHEY and CDR2 is SVGEGT. This chain's CDR3 is CASSYGLATGLNQPQHF. The CDR3 DNA follows: TGTGCCAGCAGTTACGGACTCGCGACAGGCCTCAATCAGCCCCAGCATTTT.

The V gene is TRBV24-1, the J gene TRBJ1-2, with no clear D. The germline gives CDR1 KGHDR, CDR2 SFDVKD. Trimming stripped 1 base from V and 3 bases from J, with 5 bases between. This CDR3 is 13 amino acids long. In DNA form, the CDR3 reads TGTGCCACCAGTGATTTCGAGGACTATGGCTACACCTTC. Translation: CATSDFEDYGYTF.

This clone was counted only a few times. J is TRBJ2-7 and V is TRBV11-1, with a weak D call TRBD1 (6 bases). V lost 1 base and J lost 0, with 13 bases in between. The CDR3 covers 16 residues. Germline V lookup: CDR1 SGHAT, CDR2 FQDESV (reference sequence). This chain's CDR3 is CASSLEGQRTSYEQYF. For the CDR3, the DNA is TGTGCCAGCAGCTTAGAAGGACAGAGGACCTCCTACGAGCAGTACTTC.

The chain is built from TRBV6-5 and TRBJ2-7, with D perhaps TRBD1 (6 bases). CDR1 and CDR2 from the germline V gene are MNHEY and SVGAGI. The V gene lost 8 bases and the J gene lost 4 bases, with 9 bases spanning the gap. The CDR3 loop spans 11 amino acids. Written as DNA, the CDR3 is TGTGCCAGCGGACAGAATTACGAGCAGTACTTC. It specifies CASGQNYEQYF.

This chain uses TRBV20-1 with TRBJ2-1, with TRBD2 matching over 15 bases. The J segment lost 6 bases and the V segment lost 3 bases, leaving 6 bases of the junction unmatched. Looked up from germline, CDR1 is DFQATT and CDR2 is SNEGSKA (reference sequence). The CDR3 is made up of 16 amino acids. CDR3 residues: CSASQWGLAGGNEQFF. CDR3 coding DNA: TGCAGTGCTAGTCAATGGGGACTAGCGGGAGGCAATGAGCAGTTCTTC.

The rearrangement links TRBV7-2 to TRBJ2-1; 11 bases align to TRBD2. After removal of 4 bases from V and 8 bases from J, the junction contained 7 bases not matched to a gene. From germline, CDR1 is SGHTA and CDR2 FQGNSA. This CDR3 region has 15 residues. This CDR3 reads CASSSTSGSWDEQFF. The CDR3 region has the DNA TGTGCCAGCAGCTCTACTAGCGGGAGCTGGGATGAGCAGTTCTTC. The full variable domain, its missing parts supplied by reference TRBV7-2 and TRBJ2-1, is GAGVSQSPSNKVTEKGKDVELRCDPISGHTALYWYRQSLGQGLEFLIYFQGNSAPDKSGLPSDRFSAERTGGSVSTLTIQRTQQEDSAVYLCASSSTSGSWDEQFFGPGTRLTVL.

The gene calls are TRBV29-1 and TRBJ1-1; 7 positions match TRBD1. The CDR3 runs 14 residues. Germline V gene lookup returns CDR1 SQVTM and CDR2 ANQGSEA. The J segment lost 2 bases and the V segment lost 6 bases, leaving 9 bases of the junction unmatched. The CDR3 region is CSVEVRGRNTEAFF. DNA for the CDR3: TGCAGCGTGGAGGTTAGGGGGCGAAACACTGAAGCTTTCTTT.

The chain links TRBV3-1 (or the pseudogene TRBV3-2) to TRBJ2-1, with D perhaps matching TRBD2 (5 bases). Per germline, CDR1 LGHDT and CDR2 YNNKEL (reference sequence). With 4 bases removed from V and 7 bases from J, the gap between germline ends came to 17 bases. CDR3 size: 15 residues. CDR3 DNA sequence: TGTGCCAGCAGCCCCTCGAGGGTGTCCAGGAATGAGCAGTTCTTC. Translated, it gives CASSPSRVSRNEQFF.

Only one count was recorded for this clone. This sequence joins TRBV2 and TRBJ2-3; 11 positions agree with TRBD2. Germline lookup yields CDR1 SNHLY and CDR2 FYNNEI. The CDR3 totals 15 residues. Trimming removed 6 bases from V and 1 base from J; junction bases left unmatched: 3. The CDR3 DNA follows: TGTGCCAGCAGGGAGACTAGCGGGGGCACAGATACGCAGTATTTT. As protein: CASRETSGGTDTQYF.

The J gene is TRBJ1-1, the V gene TRBV6-5; D gene ambiguous. CDR1 is MNHEY and CDR2 is SVGAGI in the germline V gene. Trimming took 6 bases from V and 1 from J, leaving 9 bases between them. The CDR3 runs to 13 residues. This chain's CDR3 is CASRLIQNTEAFF. CDR3 in DNA: TGTGCCAGCAGATTGATACAGAACACTGAAGCTTTCTTT.

The chain carries TRBV27 and TRBJ1-6; possibly TRBD1 for D (6 bases). This CDR3 region has 17 residues. The V gene lost 4 bases and the J gene lost 6 bases, with 19 bases spanning the gap. Germline values: CDR1 MNHEY, CDR2 SMNVEV (reference sequence). The CDR3 sequence is CASSYPRGSGSNSPLHF. The CDR3 bases are TGTGCCAGCAGTTACCCTAGGGGGAGCGGGAGTAATTCACCCCTCCACTTT.

The chain carries TRBV4-2 and TRBJ1-4; D not resolved. CDR3 size: 14 residues. Trimming left V 1 base short and J 3 bases short, with 6 bases between. Germline lookup yields CDR1 LGHNA and CDR2 YNFKEQ. The CDR3 DNA follows: TGTGCCAGCAGCCAAGGAGGGTCTAATGAAAAACTGTTTTTT. It specifies CASSQGGSNEKLFF.

V and J are TRBV19 and TRBJ2-3; the D gene is possibly TRBD1 (6 bases). CDR1 is LNHDA and CDR2 is SQIVND in the germline V gene (reference sequence). This CDR3 has 15 residues. Trimming pared 5 bases from V and 1 base from J, leaving 13 bases between. In DNA, the CDR3 is TGTGCCAGTAGTGGTGGACAGCCGGGCACAGATACGCAGTATTTT. Encoded protein: CASSGGQPGTDTQYF.

The chain combines TRBV12-3 or TRBV12-4 with TRBJ2-2; D remains ambiguous. CDR3 size: 13 residues. V was pared by 5 bases and J by 6 bases, with 10 bases between. The CDR3: CASSVLGPGELFF. The CDR3 DNA follows: TGTGCCAGCAGTGTCCTAGGCCCCGGGGAGCTGTTTTTT.

For the CDR3, the DNA is TGTGCCAGCAGCTTGAGGCAGGGAGGAACTGAAGCTTTCTTT. It encodes CASSLRQGGTEAFF. V gene TRBV11-2 combines with J gene TRBJ1-1, with D tentatively TRBD1 (5 bases). Germline V gives CDR1 SGHAT, CDR2 FQNNGV. V dropped 3 bases and J dropped 5 bases, with 13 bases sitting between them. This CDR3 contains 14 residues.

The genes are TRBV2 and TRBJ2-1; no firm D call. Trimming pared 3 bases from V and 5 bases from J, leaving 11 bases between. The CDR3 has 14 residues. In germline, CDR1 is SNHLY, CDR2 FYNNEI. The CDR3 sequence: CASSDLVKNNEQFF. CDR3 sequence (DNA): TGTGCCAGCAGTGATTTAGTCAAAAACAATGAGCAGTTCTTC.

The chain couples TRBV12-3 or TRBV12-4 to TRBJ1-5; D unclear. Trimming shortened V by 7 bases and J by 0 bases, and 7 bases separated the two germline ends. The CDR3 has 13 residues. For the CDR3, the DNA is TGTGCCAGCACCGGGTATAGCAATCAGCCCCAGCATTTT. Translation gives CASTGYSNQPQHF.

This sequence joins TRBV25-1 and TRBJ1-1, with 7 positions matching TRBD1. The CDR3 totals 14 residues. The germline V gene encodes CDR1 MGHDK and CDR2 SYGVNS. V gave up 5 bases and J gave up 1 base; unmatched junction bases: 4. CDR3 coding DNA: TGTGCCAGCAGTCACCAGGGGGGGAACACTGAAGCTTTCTTT. It yields the protein CASSHQGGNTEAFF.